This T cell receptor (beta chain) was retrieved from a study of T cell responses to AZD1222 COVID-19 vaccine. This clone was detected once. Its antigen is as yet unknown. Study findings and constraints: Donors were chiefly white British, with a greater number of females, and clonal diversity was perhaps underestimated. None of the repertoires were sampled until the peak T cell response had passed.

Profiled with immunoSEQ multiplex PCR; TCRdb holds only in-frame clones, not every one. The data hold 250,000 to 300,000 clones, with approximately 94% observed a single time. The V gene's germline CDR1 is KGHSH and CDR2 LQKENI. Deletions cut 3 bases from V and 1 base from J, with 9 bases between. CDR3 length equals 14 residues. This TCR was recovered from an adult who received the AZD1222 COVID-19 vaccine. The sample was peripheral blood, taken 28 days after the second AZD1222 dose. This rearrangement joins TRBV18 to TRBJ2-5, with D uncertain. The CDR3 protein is CASSPAGIQETQYF. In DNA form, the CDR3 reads TGTGCCAGCTCACCCGCAGGAATCCAAGAGACCCAGTACTTC.